The TCR beta chain under discussion was sequenced for a study of beta chain features in type 1 diabetes. The study, taken as a whole, reports: There was a possibility that cDNA sequencing over-represented cells with high TCR expression. Among all four CD4+ subsets, Type 1 diabetes patients had TCRB CDR3s that were moderately but significantly shorter.

Every bit of the isolated RNA underwent reverse transcription, so sequencing read expressed TCRB transcripts. The average output of naive, central memory and regulatory T cell samples was roughly 3.6 million reads. Measured with immunoSEQ multiplex PCR; TCRdb has only the in-frame clones, and not every one. The sample has over 650,000 clones; over 13% are singletons. Points on this clone: The antigen remains undetermined.

V was pared by 0 bases and J by 8 bases, with 11 bases between. Germline loops: CDR1 SGHRS, CDR2 YFSETQ. This CDR3 comprises 13 residues. The chain uses TRBV5-1 and TRBJ1-2, with D possibly matching TRBD1 (5 bases). What was sequenced was naive CD4+ T cells from blood. This clonotype was obtained from a young man with type 1 diabetes. The CDR3 coding sequence is TGCGCCAGCAGCTTGGGTCAGCGGGACGGCTACACCTTC. It codes for CASSLGQRDGYTF.